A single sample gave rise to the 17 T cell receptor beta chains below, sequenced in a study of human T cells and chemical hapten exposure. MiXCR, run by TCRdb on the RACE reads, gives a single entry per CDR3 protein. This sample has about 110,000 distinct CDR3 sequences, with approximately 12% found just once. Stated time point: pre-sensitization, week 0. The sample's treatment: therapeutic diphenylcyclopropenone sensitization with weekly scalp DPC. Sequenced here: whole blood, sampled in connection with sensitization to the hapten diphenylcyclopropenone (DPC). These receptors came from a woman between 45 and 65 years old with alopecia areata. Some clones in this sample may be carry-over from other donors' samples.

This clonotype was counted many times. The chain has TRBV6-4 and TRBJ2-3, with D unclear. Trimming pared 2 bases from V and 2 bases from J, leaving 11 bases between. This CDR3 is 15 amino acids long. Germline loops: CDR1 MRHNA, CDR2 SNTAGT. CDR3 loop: CASSDRAFSTDTQYF. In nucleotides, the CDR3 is TGTGCCAGCAGTGACAGGGCGTTTTCCACAGATACGCAGTATTTT.

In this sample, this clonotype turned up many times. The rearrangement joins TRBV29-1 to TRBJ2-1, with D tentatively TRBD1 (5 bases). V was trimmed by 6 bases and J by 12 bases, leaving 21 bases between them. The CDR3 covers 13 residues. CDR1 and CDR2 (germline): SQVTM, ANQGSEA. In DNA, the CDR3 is TGCAGCGTGCCACATAAGGTGGACAAAGGGCAGTTCTTC. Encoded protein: CSVPHKVDKGQFF.

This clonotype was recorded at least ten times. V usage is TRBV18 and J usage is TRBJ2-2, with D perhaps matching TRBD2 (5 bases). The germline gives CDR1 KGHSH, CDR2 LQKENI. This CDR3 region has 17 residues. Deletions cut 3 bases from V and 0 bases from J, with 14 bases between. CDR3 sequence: CASSPVVLVANTGELFF. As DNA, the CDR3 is TGTGCCAGCTCACCCGTCGTACTAGTCGCGAACACCGGGGAGCTGTTTTTT.

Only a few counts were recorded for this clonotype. The CDR3 is CASSDLDPIYNEQFF. CDR3 nucleotide sequence: TGCGCCAGCAGTGATCTGGACCCAATATACAATGAGCAGTTCTTC. The genes are TRBV10-1 and TRBJ2-1; no definite D call. This CDR3 region has 15 residues. Trimming took off 3 bases at V and 4 bases at J, with 13 bases between the two ends. Germline CDR1 is WNHNN and CDR2 is SYGVQD (reference sequence).

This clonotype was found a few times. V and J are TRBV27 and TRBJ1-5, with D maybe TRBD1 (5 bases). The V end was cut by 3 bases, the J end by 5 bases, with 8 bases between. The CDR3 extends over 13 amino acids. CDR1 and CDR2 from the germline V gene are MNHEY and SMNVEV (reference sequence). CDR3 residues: CASSLGLYQPQHF. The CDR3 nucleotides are TGTGCCAGCAGTTTGGGGCTGTATCAGCCCCAGCATTTT.

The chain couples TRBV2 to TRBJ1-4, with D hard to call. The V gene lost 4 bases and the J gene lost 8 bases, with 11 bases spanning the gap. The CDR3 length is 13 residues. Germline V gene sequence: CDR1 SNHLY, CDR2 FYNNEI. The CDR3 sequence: CASSVEGLEKLFF. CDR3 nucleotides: TGTGCCAGCAGTGTCGAGGGCCTCGAAAAACTGTTTTTT.

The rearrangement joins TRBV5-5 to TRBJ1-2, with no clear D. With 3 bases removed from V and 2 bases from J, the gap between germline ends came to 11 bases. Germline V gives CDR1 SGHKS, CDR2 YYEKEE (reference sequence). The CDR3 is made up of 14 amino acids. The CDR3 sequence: CASSSWTGNYGYTF. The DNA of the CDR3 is TGTGCCAGCAGCTCTTGGACGGGGAACTATGGCTACACCTTC.

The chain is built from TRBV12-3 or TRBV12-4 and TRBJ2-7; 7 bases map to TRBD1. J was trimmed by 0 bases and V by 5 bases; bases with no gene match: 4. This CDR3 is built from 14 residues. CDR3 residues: CASSAGGSSYEQYF. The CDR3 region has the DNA TGTGCCAGCAGTGCAGGGGGTAGCTCCTACGAGCAGTACTTC.

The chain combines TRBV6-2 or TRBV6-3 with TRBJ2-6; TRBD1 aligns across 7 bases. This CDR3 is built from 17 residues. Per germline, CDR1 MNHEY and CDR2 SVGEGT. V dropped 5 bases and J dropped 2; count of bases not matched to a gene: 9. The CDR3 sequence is CASSPGQRTTGANVLTF. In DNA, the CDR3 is TGTGCCAGCAGTCCGGGACAGAGGACCACTGGGGCCAACGTCCTGACTTTC.

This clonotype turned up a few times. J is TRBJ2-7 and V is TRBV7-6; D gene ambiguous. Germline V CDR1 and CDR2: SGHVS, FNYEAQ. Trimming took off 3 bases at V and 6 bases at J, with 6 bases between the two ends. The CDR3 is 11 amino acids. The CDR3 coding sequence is TGTGCCAGCAGCTTGGGCGCCGAGCAGTACTTC. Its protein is CASSLGAEQYF.

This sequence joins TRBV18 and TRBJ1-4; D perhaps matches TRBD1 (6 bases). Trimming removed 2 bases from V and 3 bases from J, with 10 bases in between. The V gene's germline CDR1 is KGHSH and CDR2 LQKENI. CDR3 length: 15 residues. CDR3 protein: CASSPVGQPNEKLFF. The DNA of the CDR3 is TGTGCCAGCTCACCAGTTGGACAGCCTAATGAAAAACTGTTTTTT.

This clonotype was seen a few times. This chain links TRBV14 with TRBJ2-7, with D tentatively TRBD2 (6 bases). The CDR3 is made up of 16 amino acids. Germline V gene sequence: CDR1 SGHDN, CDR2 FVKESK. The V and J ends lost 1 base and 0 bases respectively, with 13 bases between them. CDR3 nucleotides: TGTGCCAGCAGCCAAGTGACGGGGGTCAGCTCCTACGAGCAGTACTTC. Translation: CASSQVTGVSSYEQYF. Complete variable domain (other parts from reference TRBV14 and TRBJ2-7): EAGVTQFPSHSVIEKGQTVTLRCDPISGHDNLYWYRRVMGKEIKFLLHFVKESKQDESGMPNNRFLAERTGGTYSTLKVQPAELEDSGVYFCASSQVTGVSSYEQYFGPGTRLTVT.

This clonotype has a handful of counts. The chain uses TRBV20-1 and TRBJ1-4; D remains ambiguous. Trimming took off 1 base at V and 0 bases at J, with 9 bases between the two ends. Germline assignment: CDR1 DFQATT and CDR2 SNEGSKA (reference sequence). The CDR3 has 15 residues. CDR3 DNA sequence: TGCAGTGCTAGAGGGATTTCCGCAACTAATGAAAAACTGTTTTTT. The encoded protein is CSARGISATNEKLFF.

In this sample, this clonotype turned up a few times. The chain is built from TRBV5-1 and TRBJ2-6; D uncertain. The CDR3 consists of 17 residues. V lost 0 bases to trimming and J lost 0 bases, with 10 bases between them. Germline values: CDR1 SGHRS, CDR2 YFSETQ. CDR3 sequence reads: CASSLGSPHSGANVLTF. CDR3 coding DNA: TGCGCCAGCAGCTTGGGCAGCCCACACTCTGGGGCCAACGTCCTGACTTTC.

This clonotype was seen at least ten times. In nucleotides, the CDR3 is TGCGCCAGCAGTCAAATTAGCGGTCCTAACACCGGGGAGCTGTTTTTT. Its protein product is CASSQISGPNTGELFF. V usage is TRBV5-1 and J usage is TRBJ2-2, with TRBD2 as a possible D gene (6 bases). Germline V lookup: CDR1 SGHRS, CDR2 YFSETQ. The V gene lost 5 bases and the J gene lost 2 bases, with 16 bases spanning the gap. The CDR3 spans 16 residues.

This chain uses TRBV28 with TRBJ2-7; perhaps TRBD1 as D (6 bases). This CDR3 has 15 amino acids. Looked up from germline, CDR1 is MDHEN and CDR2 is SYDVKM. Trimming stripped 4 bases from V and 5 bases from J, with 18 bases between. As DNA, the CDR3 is TGTGCCAGCAGTTCCCGGGACACCCGCTGGGACGAGCAGTACTTC. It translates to CASSSRDTRWDEQYF.

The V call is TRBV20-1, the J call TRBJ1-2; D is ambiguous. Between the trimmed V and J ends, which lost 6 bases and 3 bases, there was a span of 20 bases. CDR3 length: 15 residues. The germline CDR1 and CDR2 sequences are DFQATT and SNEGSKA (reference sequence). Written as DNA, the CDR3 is TGCAGTGCCACCTCTGGGAAGGCAGTCTACTATGGCTACACCTTC. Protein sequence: CSATSGKAVYYGYTF.